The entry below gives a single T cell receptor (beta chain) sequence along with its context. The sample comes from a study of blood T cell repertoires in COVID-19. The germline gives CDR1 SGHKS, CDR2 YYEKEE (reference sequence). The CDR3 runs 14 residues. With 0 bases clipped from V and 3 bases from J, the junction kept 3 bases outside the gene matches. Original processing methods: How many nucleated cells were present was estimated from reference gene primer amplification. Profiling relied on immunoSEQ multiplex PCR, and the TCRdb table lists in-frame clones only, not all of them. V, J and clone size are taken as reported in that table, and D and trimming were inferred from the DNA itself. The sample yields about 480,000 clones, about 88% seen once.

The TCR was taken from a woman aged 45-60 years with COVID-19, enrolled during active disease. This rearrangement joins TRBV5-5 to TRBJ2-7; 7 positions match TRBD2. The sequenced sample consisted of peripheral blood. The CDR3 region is CASSLGPGGYEQYF. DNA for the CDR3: TGTGCCAGCAGCTTGGGCCCGGGGGGCTACGAGCAGTACTTC.